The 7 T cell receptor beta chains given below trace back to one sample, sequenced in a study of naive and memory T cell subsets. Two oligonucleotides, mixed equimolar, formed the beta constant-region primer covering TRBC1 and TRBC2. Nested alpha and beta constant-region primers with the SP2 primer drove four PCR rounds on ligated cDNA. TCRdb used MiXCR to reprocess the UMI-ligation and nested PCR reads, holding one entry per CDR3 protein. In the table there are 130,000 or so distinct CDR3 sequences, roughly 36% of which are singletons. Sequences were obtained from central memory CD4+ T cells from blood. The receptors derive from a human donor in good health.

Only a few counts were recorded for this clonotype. The CDR3, as DNA: TGTGCCAGTAGTTTCACCGCTGTGGTAGCGGGATACGAGCAGTACTTC. As protein: CASSFTAVVAGYEQYF. The chain recombines TRBV19 with TRBJ2-7; TRBD2 matches 8 bases. The length of the CDR3 is 16 residues. CDR1 and CDR2 (germline): LNHDA, SQIVND (reference sequence). With 5 bases clipped from V and 4 bases from J, the junction kept 13 bases outside the gene matches.

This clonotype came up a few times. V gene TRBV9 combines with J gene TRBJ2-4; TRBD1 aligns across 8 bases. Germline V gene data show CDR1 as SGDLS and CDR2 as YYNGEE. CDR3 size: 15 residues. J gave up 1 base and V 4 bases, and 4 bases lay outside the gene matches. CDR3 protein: CASSFGQGAKNIQYF. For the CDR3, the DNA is TGTGCCAGCAGCTTTGGACAGGGCGCCAAAAACATTCAGTACTTC.

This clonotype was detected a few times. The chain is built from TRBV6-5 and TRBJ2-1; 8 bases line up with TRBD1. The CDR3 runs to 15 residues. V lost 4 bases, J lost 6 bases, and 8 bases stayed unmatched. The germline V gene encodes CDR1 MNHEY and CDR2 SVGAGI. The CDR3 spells CASSSHETGANEQFF. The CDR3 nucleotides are TGTGCCAGCAGTTCCCACGAGACAGGGGCCAATGAGCAGTTCTTC.

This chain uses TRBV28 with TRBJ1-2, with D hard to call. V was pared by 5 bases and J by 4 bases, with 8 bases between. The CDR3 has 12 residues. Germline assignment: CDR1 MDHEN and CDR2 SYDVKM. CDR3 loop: CASSRGLYGYTF. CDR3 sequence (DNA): TGTGCCAGCAGTCGTGGACTCTATGGCTACACCTTC.

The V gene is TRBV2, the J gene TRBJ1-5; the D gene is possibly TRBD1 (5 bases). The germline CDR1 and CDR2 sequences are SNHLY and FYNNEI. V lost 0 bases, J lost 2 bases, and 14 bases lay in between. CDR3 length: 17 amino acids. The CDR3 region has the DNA TGTGCCAGCAGTGAAGCCCAGGGAATCAGAGGCAATCAGCCCCAGCATTTT. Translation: CASSEAQGIRGNQPQHF.

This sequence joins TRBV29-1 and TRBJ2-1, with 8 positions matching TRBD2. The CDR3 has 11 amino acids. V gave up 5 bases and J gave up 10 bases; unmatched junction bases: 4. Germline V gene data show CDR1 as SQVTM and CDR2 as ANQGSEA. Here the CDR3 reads CSVHIAGEQFF. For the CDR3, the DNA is TGCAGCGTTCACATAGCGGGAGAGCAGTTCTTC.

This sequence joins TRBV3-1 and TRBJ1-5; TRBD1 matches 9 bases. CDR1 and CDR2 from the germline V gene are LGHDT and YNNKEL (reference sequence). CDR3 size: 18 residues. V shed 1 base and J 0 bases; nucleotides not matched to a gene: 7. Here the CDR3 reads CASSQGLRTGDSNQPQHF. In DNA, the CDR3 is TGTGCCAGCAGCCAAGGTTTGCGGACAGGGGATAGCAATCAGCCCCAGCATTTT. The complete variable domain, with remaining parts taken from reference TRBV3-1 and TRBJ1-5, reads DTAVSQTPKYLVTQMGNDKSIKCEQNLGHDTMYWYKQDSKKFLKIMFSYNNKELIINETVPNRFSPKSPDKAHLNLHINSLELGDSAVYFCASSQGLRTGDSNQPQHFGDGTRLSIL.